One sample yielded the 19 T cell receptor beta chains listed below, sequenced in a study of T cell changes during pregnancy in multiple sclerosis. Here immunoSEQ multiplex PCR was the method, and the copy in TCRdb shows in-frame clones only, minus some. The top ten clones hold over 1.3% of a sample with roughly 69,000 clones, roughly 94% of them seen once. The sequenced sample was peripheral blood, obtained after pregnancy. The receptors were gathered from a female donor with multiple sclerosis, enrolled in a pregnancy study.

This chain joins TRBV30 and TRBJ1-5, with TRBD1 as a possible D gene (5 bases). V dropped 1 base and J dropped 7 bases, with 14 bases sitting between them. Germline V gene data show CDR1 as GTSNPN and CDR2 as SVGIG (reference sequence). This CDR3 is 14 amino acids long. The CDR3 spells CAWSERWGGQPQHF. The CDR3 bases are TGTGCCTGGAGTGAGAGGTGGGGGGGGCAGCCCCAGCATTTT.

V and J are TRBV10-1 and TRBJ2-1; possible D gene TRBD1, 6 bases. The germline V gene encodes CDR1 WNHNN and CDR2 SYGVQD (reference sequence). V was pared by 6 bases and J by 5 bases, with 14 bases between. CDR3 size: 14 residues. CDR3 loop: CASRKQGLDNEQFF. CDR3 nucleotide sequence: TGCGCCAGCAGGAAACAGGGCCTAGACAATGAGCAGTTCTTC.

The V call is TRBV10-1, the J call TRBJ2-7; the match to TRBD2 covers 14 bases. Germline V gene sequence: CDR1 WNHNN, CDR2 SYGVQD (reference sequence). V lost 6 bases to trimming and J lost 5 bases; unmatched junction nucleotides: 9. The CDR3 spans 16 residues. CDR3 region: CASSGGTSGSWDEQYF. The CDR3 DNA reads TGCGCCAGCAGCGGAGGGACTAGCGGGAGCTGGGACGAGCAGTACTTC.

V is TRBV4-2 and J is TRBJ2-3; D possibly matches TRBD1 or TRBD2 (9 bases each). The germline gives CDR1 LGHNA, CDR2 YNFKEQ. Trimming stripped 6 bases from V and 2 bases from J, with 30 bases between. This CDR3 has 20 residues. CDR3 in DNA: TGTGCCAGCAGGGAGACACAGGGGGCCGCGGGAGGGCTGGTCACAGATACGCAGTATTTT. This codes for CASRETQGAAGGLVTDTQYF.

The chain joins TRBV9 to TRBJ1-2, with D possibly being TRBD1 (5 bases). From germline, CDR1 is SGDLS and CDR2 YYNGEE. The CDR3 sequence is 15 residues long. The V end lost 3 bases, the J end lost 6 bases, and 18 bases lay between the germline ends. The CDR3 is CASSAPSMGGDGYTF. The CDR3 nucleotides read TGTGCCAGCAGCGCTCCCTCAATGGGGGGAGATGGCTACACCTTC.

V gene TRBV29-1 combines with J gene TRBJ2-5, with 9 bases identical to TRBD2. The better agreement between TRBJ2-7 and the DNA end casts doubt on the J call. Germline CDR1 reads SQVTM; CDR2 reads ANQGSEA. This CDR3 has 15 amino acids. This CDR3 is CSVWLAGSSSYEQYF. DNA for the CDR3: TGCAGCGTTTGGCTAGCGGGATCCTCCTCCTACGAGCAGTACTTC.

The chain combines TRBV10-3 with TRBJ2-7, with TRBD1 as a possible D gene (5 bases). The CDR3 length is 15 residues. Trimming left V 7 bases short and J 5 bases short, with 21 bases between. Germline assignment: CDR1 ENHRY and CDR2 SYGVKD. The CDR3 is CAITGRPSGLDEQYF. The CDR3 region has the DNA TGTGCCATCACCGGAAGGCCCTCAGGGTTAGACGAGCAGTACTTC.

The chain has TRBV29-1 and TRBJ1-2; 10 bases match TRBD1. The CDR3 loop spans 15 amino acids. Looked up from germline, CDR1 is SQVTM and CDR2 is ANQGSEA. Unmatched junction bases numbered 9, after V lost 3 bases and J lost 5 bases. The CDR3 DNA is TGCAGCGTTGAGCGGGACAGGGGAAGGGATTATGGCTACACCTTC. As protein: CSVERDRGRDYGYTF.

The chain has TRBV6-1 and TRBJ2-3; 10 nucleotides agree with TRBD2. Germline V gene sequence: CDR1 MNHNS, CDR2 SASEGT. The V and J ends lost 7 bases and 5 bases, in that order; junction bases with no gene match: 9. The CDR3 consists of 15 residues. CDR3: CASNGLAGAGDTQYF. In DNA form, the CDR3 reads TGTGCCAGCAATGGTCTAGCGGGAGCTGGAGATACGCAGTATTTT.

The chain joins TRBV19 to TRBJ1-5; 11 bases are a match to TRBD1. The CDR3 has 19 residues. Germline loops: CDR1 LNHDA, CDR2 SQIVND (reference sequence). V dropped 1 base and J dropped 6; count of bases not matched to a gene: 14. CDR3 amino acids: CASSIVPLSGQGAFQPQHF. The CDR3, as DNA: TGTGCCAGTAGTATAGTGCCCCTTTCCGGACAGGGGGCTTTTCAGCCCCAGCATTTT. Based on the CDR3 plus reference TRBV19 and TRBJ1-5, the full variable domain is DGGITQSPKYLFRKEGQNVTLSCEQNLNHDAMYWYRQDPGQGLRLIYYSQIVNDFQKGDIAEGYSVSREKKESFPLTVTSAQKNPTAFYLCASSIVPLSGQGAFQPQHFGDGTRLSIL.

The chain recombines TRBV2 with TRBJ2-5, with D unresolved. The CDR3 spans 13 residues. Trimming shortened V by 8 bases and J by 2 bases, and 12 bases separated the two germline ends. The germline V gene has CDR1 SNHLY and CDR2 FYNNEI. CDR3 amino acids: CASQSTAQETQYF. CDR3 nucleotides: TGTGCCAGCCAGAGTACAGCTCAAGAGACCCAGTACTTC.

The V call is TRBV7-9, the J call TRBJ1-2; D may be TRBD1 (6 bases). V was cut by 1 base and J by 6 bases, with 9 bases left in between. The CDR3 length is 13 residues. Germline loops: CDR1 SEHNR, CDR2 FQNEAQ (reference sequence). The CDR3: CASSLEGVHGYTF. CDR3 nucleotides: TGTGCCAGCAGCTTAGAGGGGGTTCATGGCTACACCTTC.

The chain is built from TRBV28 and TRBJ2-5; a weak D match, TRBD1 (6 bases). The length of the CDR3 is 13 residues. The V gene's germline CDR1 is MDHEN and CDR2 SYDVKM. Trimming removed 6 bases at V and 0 bases at J, with 8 bases between. CDR3 coding DNA: TGTGCCAGCAGCACAGGGTACCAAGAGACCCAGTACTTC. Protein: CASSTGYQETQYF.

The chain recombines TRBV7-7 with TRBJ1-2; a weak D match, TRBD1 (5 bases). The germline V gene has CDR1 SSHAT and CDR2 FNYEAQ (reference sequence). The CDR3 consists of 12 residues. Between the trimmed V and J ends, which lost 8 bases and 11 bases, there was a span of 18 bases. CDR3 sequence (DNA): TGTGCCAGCTGGGGGGTTTTATTGAGGTACACCTTC. It is translated as CASWGVLLRYTF.

The chain employs TRBV27 and TRBJ2-3, with D unclear. Germline assignment: CDR1 MNHEY and CDR2 SMNVEV (reference sequence). The CDR3 has 12 amino acids. V gave up 5 bases and J gave up 6 bases, with 9 bases separating them. The CDR3 loop is CASSPRWDTQYF. The CDR3 coding sequence is TGTGCCAGCAGTCCCCGGTGGGATACGCAGTATTTT.

This chain connects TRBV5-8 to TRBJ1-2; TRBD1 might be the D (6 bases). This CDR3 is built from 15 residues. Germline V lookup: CDR1 SGHTS, CDR2 YDEGEE. V was cut by 4 bases and J by 1 base, with 14 bases left in between. The CDR3 bases are TGTGCCAGCAGCAGTACAGGGAGTTTTAACTATGGCTACACCTTC. Translating gives CASSSTGSFNYGYTF.

This chain connects TRBV25-1 to TRBJ1-3; D unclear. CDR3 length equals 13 residues. V shed 2 bases and J shed 3 bases, with 5 bases lying between them. In germline, CDR1 is MGHDK, CDR2 SYGVNS. The CDR3 loop reads CASSEASGNTIYF. CDR3 nucleotides: TGTGCCAGCAGTGAAGCCAGTGGAAACACCATATATTTT.

This chain links TRBV10-2 with TRBJ2-2; weak D call: TRBD2 (6 bases). Trimming removed 6 bases at V and 0 bases at J, with 8 bases between. Germline-derived CDR1 and CDR2 are WSHSY and SAAADI. The CDR3 extends over 14 amino acids. The CDR3 region is CASSASANTGELFF. As DNA, the CDR3 is TGCGCCAGCAGCGCTAGCGCGAACACCGGGGAGCTGTTTTTT.

The chain has TRBV4-1 and TRBJ2-7; tentatively, D is TRBD1 (5 bases). This CDR3 comprises 14 residues. V lost 1 base, J lost 3 bases, and 10 bases lay in between. CDR1 MGHRA and CDR2 YSYEKL come from the germline V gene. For the CDR3, the DNA is TGCGCCAGCAGCCAAGTGGCAGGGTACTACGAGCAGTACTTC. Translating it yields CASSQVAGYYEQYF.